Included here is one T cell receptor beta chain sequence, with context. Its target is unknown. Healthy bone marrow donors formed the donor group. This entry is derived from a study of cytomegalovirus exposure and HLA in healthy donors. Across the whole study: Among the approximately 410 genotyped donors, just over 80% were placed in the Caucasian-associated ancestry cluster. The study, taken as a whole, reports: In a later analysis, TCR beta V- and J-gene trimming was associated with a missense DCLRE1C variant.

With 60 Vbeta and 13 Jbeta primers, the PCR was carried out. Produced via immunoSEQ multiplex PCR; TCRdb's table is partial and in-frame only. The table lists 90,000 or so clones, around 77% of them singletons, with under 2.5% in the top ten. The sequencing sample was made of PBMCs. The clonotype originates from a boy aged 5-17 years in good health and CMV-seronegative.

CDR3 residues: CASSQDLAGASYGYTF. The CDR3 coding sequence is TGCGCCAGCAGCCAAGATCTCGCAGGGGCGTCATATGGCTACACCTTC. J is TRBJ1-2 and V is TRBV4-3, with D perhaps TRBD1 (6 bases). Trimming shortened V by 0 bases and J by 5 bases, and 16 bases separated the two germline ends. Germline CDR1 is LGHNA and CDR2 is YSLEER. CDR3 size: 16 residues.